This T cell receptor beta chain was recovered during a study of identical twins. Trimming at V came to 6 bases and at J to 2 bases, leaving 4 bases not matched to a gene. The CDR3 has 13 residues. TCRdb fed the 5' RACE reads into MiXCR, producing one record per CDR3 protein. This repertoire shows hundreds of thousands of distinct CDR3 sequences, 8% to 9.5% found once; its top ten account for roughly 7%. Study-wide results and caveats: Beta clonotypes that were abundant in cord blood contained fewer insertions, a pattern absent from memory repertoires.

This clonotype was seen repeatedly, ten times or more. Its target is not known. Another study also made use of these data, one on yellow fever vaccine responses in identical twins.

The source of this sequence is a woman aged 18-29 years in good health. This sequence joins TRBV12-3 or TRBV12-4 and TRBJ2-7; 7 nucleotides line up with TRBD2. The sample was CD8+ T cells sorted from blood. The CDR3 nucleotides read TGTGCCAGCAGCGTGGGGGGGACCTACGAGCAGTACTTC. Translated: CASSVGGTYEQYF.